This T cell receptor (beta chain) was retrieved from a study of radiotherapy plus CTLA-4 blockade in lung cancer. Study-level findings and limits: It was early blood T cell clone dynamics, with interferon-beta, that reportedly best predicted response.

CDR1 MDHEN and CDR2 SYDVKM come from the germline V gene. The CDR3 consists of 15 residues. Concerning this clone: Antigen: not known. At one end, the junction sequence differs from germline, possibly due to a read error.

Clones were read by immunoSEQ multiplex PCR, and TCRdb kept only the in-frame ones, dropping some. The table lists about 72,000 clones, approximately 80% of them singletons. The input for sequencing was peripheral blood, taken from a patient treated with radiotherapy plus ipilimumab. This receptor was taken from a human donor with non-small cell lung cancer who had a partial response to radiotherapy plus ipilimumab. V and J are TRBV28 and TRBJ1-1; D uncertain. CDR3 loop: CASSLSDNSLSEVFF. CDR3 sequence (DNA): TGTGCCAGCAGTTTATCCGACAATTCCCTTTCCGAAGTTTTCTTT.